A single sample is the source of the 22 T cell receptor beta chains below, sequenced in a study of control samples from healthy donors and cancer patients. Method: immunoSEQ multiplex PCR; TCRdb's copy keeps in-frame clones and lacks some. This repertoire shows around 180,000 clones, 88% found once; its top ten account for under 5%. Input material: blood. All receptors come from a woman in her twenties or thirties in good health.

V usage is TRBV5-1 and J usage is TRBJ1-3; D uncertain. Trimming stripped 5 bases from V and 4 bases from J, with 10 bases between. The CDR3 is 13 residues long. Germline V gene lookup returns CDR1 SGHRS and CDR2 YFSETQ. The chain's CDR3 is CASRSPSGNTIYF. DNA for the CDR3: TGCGCCAGCAGAAGTCCCAGCGGAAACACCATATATTTT.

The chain links TRBV10-2 to TRBJ2-1; a possible D gene is TRBD1 (6 bases). Germline CDR1 WSHSY, CDR2 SAAADI. Trimming took off 2 bases at V and 8 bases at J, with 10 bases between the two ends. The CDR3 runs to 13 residues. In nucleotides, the CDR3 is TGCGCCAGCAGTGAGGGCAGGGGTTATGAGCAGTTCTTC. Encoded protein: CASSEGRGYEQFF.

The chain carries TRBV7-9 and TRBJ1-3; tentative D call: TRBD1 (5 bases). Germline values: CDR1 SEHNR, CDR2 FQNEAQ (reference sequence). The CDR3 has 13 residues. CDR3 nucleotide sequence: TGTGCTGGAGGACACCCCTCTGGAAACACCATATATTTT. Translating it yields CAGGHPSGNTIYF.

Only one count was recorded for this clone. A read error may account for a junction end that differs from germline. The V call is TRBV7-7, the J call TRBJ2-7, with D possibly matching TRBD2 (6 bases). The CDR3 sequence is 14 residues long. Germline values: CDR1 SSHAT, CDR2 FNYEAQ (reference sequence). CDR3 DNA sequence: TGTGCTAGCAGCTTAAGTCCGGGGGACTACGAGCAGTACTTC. This sequence encodes CASSLSPGDYEQYF.

The rearrangement joins TRBV27 to TRBJ1-1; D call uncertain. The CDR3 sequence is 14 residues long. Germline CDR1 and CDR2: MNHEY and SMNVEV (reference sequence). V was trimmed by 4 bases and J by 1 base, leaving 10 bases between them. The CDR3 DNA sequence: TGTGCCAGCAGTTGGTCTTCGGCGAACACTGAAGCTTTCTTT. This sequence encodes CASSWSSANTEAFF.

This chain links TRBV6-6 with TRBJ1-1; no reliable D call. Trimming took off 2 bases at V and 8 bases at J, with 12 bases between the two ends. This CDR3 comprises 13 residues. Germline CDR1 reads MNHNY; CDR2 reads SVGAGI (reference sequence). CDR3 nucleotides: TGTGCCAGCAGTTACGGAGAGCGAGGCGAAGCTTTCTTT. Protein product: CASSYGERGEAFF.

V and J are TRBV9 and TRBJ1-1, with D possibly matching TRBD1 (5 bases). The CDR3 has 16 residues. V shed 0 bases and J shed 2 bases, with 14 bases lying between them. Germline V lookup: CDR1 SGDLS, CDR2 YYNGEE. CDR3 nucleotides: TGTGCCAGCAGCGTAGCTTCGGGGGGATATAACACTGAAGCTTTCTTT. As protein: CASSVASGGYNTEAFF.

The chain recombines TRBV19 with TRBJ2-3, with 8 bases aligning to TRBD2. This CDR3 is 15 amino acids long. The germline CDR1 and CDR2 sequences are LNHDA and SQIVND (reference sequence). Germline trimming cut 5 bases from V and 1 base from J; bases unmatched to any gene: 5. In DNA, the CDR3 is TGTGCCAGTAGTCCCCGGGGGGGGCGCACAGATACGCAGTATTTT. Protein sequence: CASSPRGGRTDTQYF.

The J gene is TRBJ1-2, the V gene TRBV5-4; D is unclear. V was shortened by 0 bases and J by 2 bases, with 5 bases between the two germline ends. The CDR3 runs 13 residues. CDR1 is SGHNT, CDR2 YYREEE, per germline (reference sequence). The CDR3 region is CASSLAPNYGYTF. Here the CDR3 DNA reads TGTGCCAGCAGCTTGGCCCCGAACTATGGCTACACCTTC.

The genes are TRBV3-1 (or the pseudogene TRBV3-2) and TRBJ2-6; D not certain. The CDR3 has 16 amino acids. Trimming shortened V by 1 base and J by 0 bases, and 7 bases separated the two germline ends. The germline gives CDR1 LGHDT, CDR2 YNNKEL (reference sequence). CDR3 in amino acids: CASSQVTDSGANVLTF. CDR3 DNA: TGTGCCAGCAGCCAAGTAACGGACTCTGGGGCCAACGTCCTGACTTTC.

The chain recombines TRBV30 with TRBJ2-1; 11 bases match TRBD2. Germline values: CDR1 GTSNPN, CDR2 SVGIG (reference sequence). This CDR3 is 13 amino acids long. The junction had 10 bases not matched to a gene; V was cut back by 4 bases and J by 14 bases. The CDR3 bases are TGTGCCTGGACTGAAATAGCGGGGGGGCCGGAGTTCTTC. Translating gives CAWTEIAGGPEFF.

The chain combines TRBV11-1 with TRBJ1-5; 9 bases are a match to TRBD1. The trim removed 6 bases at V and 6 bases at J, leaving 9 bases unmatched. The CDR3 has 15 amino acids. Germline V lookup: CDR1 SGHAT, CDR2 FQDESV (reference sequence). CDR3 loop: CASRSGQGESQPQHF. The CDR3 DNA reads TGTGCCAGCAGGTCGGGACAGGGTGAAAGTCAGCCCCAGCATTTT.

This clone has just a few counts. The chain links TRBV18 to TRBJ1-1; no firm D call. CDR3 length equals 13 residues. Trimming removed 6 bases from V and 0 bases from J, with 8 bases in between. Looked up from germline, CDR1 is KGHSH and CDR2 is LQKENI. The CDR3 DNA is TGTGCCAGCTCTCCAACATTGAACACTGAAGCTTTCTTT. Protein product: CASSPTLNTEAFF. Drawing the rest from reference TRBV18 and TRBJ1-1, the complete variable domain is NAGVMQNPRHLVRRRGQEARLRCSPMKGHSHVYWYRQLPEEGLKFMVYLQKENIIDESGMPKERFSAEFPKEGPSILRIQQVVRGDSAAYFCASSPTLNTEAFFGQGTRLTVV.

The chain uses TRBV10-1 and TRBJ2-2, with D tentatively TRBD1 or TRBD2 (6 bases each). Between the trimmed V and J ends, which lost 7 bases and 6 bases, there was a span of 15 bases. Per germline, CDR1 WNHNN and CDR2 SYGVQD (reference sequence). This CDR3 has 14 amino acids. The CDR3 nucleotides read TGCGCCAGCACGGGACACGGGGGAGCCGGGGAGCTGTTTTTT. This translates into CASTGHGGAGELFF.

The gene calls are TRBV10-3 and TRBJ1-1; no definite D call. Looked up from germline, CDR1 is ENHRY and CDR2 is SYGVKD. The V end lost 4 bases, the J end lost 5 bases, and 17 bases lay between the germline ends. The CDR3 spans 15 residues. This CDR3 is CAISAISRRITEAFF. CDR3 bases: TGTGCCATCAGTGCTATTTCGAGGCGGATAACTGAAGCTTTCTTT.

Regarding this clone: Other nucleotide sequences from this sample produce the same CDR3. V gene TRBV11-2 combines with J gene TRBJ2-3; 9 bases agree with TRBD1. CDR1 is SGHAT, CDR2 FQNNGV, per germline. Losses at the gene ends were 2 bases for V and 2 bases for J; bases not matched to a gene: 2. The CDR3 extends over 15 amino acids. As DNA, the CDR3 is TGTGCCAGCAGCTTACGGGACAGGGACACAGATACGCAGTATTTT. Its protein product is CASSLRDRDTDTQYF.

V usage is TRBV10-3 and J usage is TRBJ2-7, with D uncertain. With 6 bases removed from V and 5 bases from J, the gap between germline ends came to 8 bases. This CDR3 contains 11 residues. The germline gives CDR1 ENHRY, CDR2 SYGVKD. CDR3 in DNA: TGTGCCATCAGCCCTCGACACGAGCAGTACTTC. Translating gives CAISPRHEQYF.

The sample holds one count of this clone. The chain combines TRBV6-5 with TRBJ2-7; D is ambiguous. V shed 6 bases and J shed 4 bases, with 13 bases lying between them. The CDR3 has 13 residues. Germline assignment: CDR1 MNHEY and CDR2 SVGAGI. CDR3 sequence reads: CASRPDTRYEQYF. The CDR3 region has the DNA TGTGCCAGCAGACCCGACACGCGTTACGAGCAGTACTTC.

The V gene is TRBV29-1, the J gene TRBJ1-1; TRBD1 matches 7 bases. The CDR3 has 13 amino acids. The ends lost 7 bases at V and 5 bases at J; junction bases unmatched: 10. In germline, CDR1 is SQVTM, CDR2 ANQGSEA. In nucleotides, the CDR3 is TGCAGCGCCCCGACAGGGAGAGGAACTGAAGCTTTCTTT. Protein product: CSAPTGRGTEAFF.

The chain recombines TRBV27 with TRBJ2-1, with D tentatively TRBD1 or TRBD2 (5 bases each). In germline, CDR1 is MNHEY, CDR2 SMNVEV (reference sequence). The V gene lost 3 bases and the J gene lost 12 bases, with 27 bases spanning the gap. This CDR3 is built from 17 residues. CDR3 loop: CASSFPFRDLRGMRQFF. CDR3 coding DNA: TGTGCCAGCAGTTTCCCATTCCGGGACCTCCGTGGAATGAGGCAGTTCTTC.

The chain recombines TRBV12-3 or TRBV12-4 with TRBJ1-1; D unresolved. This CDR3 is built from 13 residues. Trimming stripped 3 bases from V and 5 bases from J, with 10 bases between. For the CDR3, the DNA is TGTGCCAGCAGTTTTACAGATTATACTGAAGCTTTCTTT. Translated: CASSFTDYTEAFF.

CDR3 DNA: TGTGCCAGCAGCTTTCCGGGAGGTACCTACGAGCAGTACTTC. Protein product: CASSFPGGTYEQYF. The rearrangement joins TRBV5-4 to TRBJ2-7; 7 nucleotides agree with TRBD2. This CDR3 region has 14 residues. V lost 2 bases to trimming and J lost 2 bases; unmatched junction nucleotides: 4. Germline V gene sequence: CDR1 SGHNT, CDR2 YYREEE (reference sequence).